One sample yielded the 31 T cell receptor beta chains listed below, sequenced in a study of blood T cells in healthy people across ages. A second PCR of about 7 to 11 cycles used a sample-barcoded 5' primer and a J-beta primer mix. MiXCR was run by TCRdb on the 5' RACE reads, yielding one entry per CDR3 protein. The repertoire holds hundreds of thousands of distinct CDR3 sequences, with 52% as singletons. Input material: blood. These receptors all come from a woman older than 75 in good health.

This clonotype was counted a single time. CDR3: CSARDPALLGRGMGAYEQYF. In DNA, the CDR3 is TGCAGTGCTAGAGATCCAGCCCTTCTAGGACGGGGCATGGGGGCGTACGAGCAGTACTTC. The rearrangement links TRBV20-1 to TRBJ2-7; possibly TRBD1 for D (6 bases). Germline lookup yields CDR1 DFQATT and CDR2 SNEGSKA (reference sequence). The CDR3 sequence is 20 residues long. Trimming removed 0 bases from V and 4 bases from J, with 31 bases in between.

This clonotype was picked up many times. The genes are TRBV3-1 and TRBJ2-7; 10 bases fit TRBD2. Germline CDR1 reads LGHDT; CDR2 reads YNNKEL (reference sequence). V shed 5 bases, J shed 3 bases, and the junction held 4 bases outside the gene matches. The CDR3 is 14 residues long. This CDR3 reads CASSYGTSVYEQYF. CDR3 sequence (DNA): TGTGCCAGCAGCTACGGGACTAGCGTCTACGAGCAGTACTTC.

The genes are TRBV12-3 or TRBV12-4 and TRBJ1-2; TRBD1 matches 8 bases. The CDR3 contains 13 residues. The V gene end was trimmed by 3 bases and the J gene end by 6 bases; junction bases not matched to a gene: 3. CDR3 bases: TGTGCCAGCAGTTTTCCGGACAGGGATGGCTACACCTTC. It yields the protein CASSFPDRDGYTF.

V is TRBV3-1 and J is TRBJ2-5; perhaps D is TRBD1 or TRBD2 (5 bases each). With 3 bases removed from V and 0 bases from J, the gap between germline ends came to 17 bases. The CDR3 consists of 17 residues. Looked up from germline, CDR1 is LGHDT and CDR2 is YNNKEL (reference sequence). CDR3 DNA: TGTGCCAGCAGCCACCCCCTCTTCGTGGGGGACCAAGAGACCCAGTACTTC. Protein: CASSHPLFVGDQETQYF.

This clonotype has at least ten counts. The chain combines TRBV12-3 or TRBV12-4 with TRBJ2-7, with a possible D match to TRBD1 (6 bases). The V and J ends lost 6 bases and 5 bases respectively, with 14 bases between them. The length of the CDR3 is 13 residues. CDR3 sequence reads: CASRDSPWDEQYF. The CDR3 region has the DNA TGTGCCAGCAGGGACAGTCCGTGGGACGAGCAGTACTTC.

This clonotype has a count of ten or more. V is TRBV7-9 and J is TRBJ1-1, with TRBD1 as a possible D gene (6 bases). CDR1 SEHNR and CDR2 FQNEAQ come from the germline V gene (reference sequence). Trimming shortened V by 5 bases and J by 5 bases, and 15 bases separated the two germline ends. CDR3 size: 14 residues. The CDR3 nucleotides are TGTGCCAGCAGCCAACAGGGAGAAGGGACTGAAGCTTTCTTT. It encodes CASSQQGEGTEAFF.

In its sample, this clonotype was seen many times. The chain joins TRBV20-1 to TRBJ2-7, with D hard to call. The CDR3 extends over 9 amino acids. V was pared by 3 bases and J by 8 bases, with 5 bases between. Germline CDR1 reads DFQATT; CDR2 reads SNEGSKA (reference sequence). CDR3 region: CSARYQQYF. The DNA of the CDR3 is TGCAGTGCTAGGTATCAGCAGTACTTC.

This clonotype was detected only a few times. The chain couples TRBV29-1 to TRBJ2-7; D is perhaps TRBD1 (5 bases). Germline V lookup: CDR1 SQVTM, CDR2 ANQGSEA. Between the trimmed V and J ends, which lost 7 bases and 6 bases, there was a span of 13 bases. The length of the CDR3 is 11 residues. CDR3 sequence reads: CSAADTLEQYF. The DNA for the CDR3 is TGCAGCGCCGCGGACACCCTCGAGCAGTACTTC.

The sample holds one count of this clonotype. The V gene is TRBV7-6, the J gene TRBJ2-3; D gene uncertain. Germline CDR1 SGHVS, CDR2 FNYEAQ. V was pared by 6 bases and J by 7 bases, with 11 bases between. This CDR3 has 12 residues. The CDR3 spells CASRDRKNTQYF. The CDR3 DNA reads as TGTGCCAGCAGGGACCGAAAAAATACGCAGTATTTT.

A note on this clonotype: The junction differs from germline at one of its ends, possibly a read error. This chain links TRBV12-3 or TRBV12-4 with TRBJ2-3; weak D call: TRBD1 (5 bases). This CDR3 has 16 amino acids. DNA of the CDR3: TGTGCCGGCAGTTTAGTTCAGGGCGCCTCCACAGATACGCAGTATTTT. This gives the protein CAGSLVQGASTDTQYF.

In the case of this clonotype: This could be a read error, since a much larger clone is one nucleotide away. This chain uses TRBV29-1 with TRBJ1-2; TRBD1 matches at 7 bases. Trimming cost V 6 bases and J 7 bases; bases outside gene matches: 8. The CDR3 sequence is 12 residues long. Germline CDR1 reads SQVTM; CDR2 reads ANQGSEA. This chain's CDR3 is CSVRDSFGGYTF. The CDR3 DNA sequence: TGCAGCGTCCGGGACAGCTTTGGTGGCTACACCTTC.

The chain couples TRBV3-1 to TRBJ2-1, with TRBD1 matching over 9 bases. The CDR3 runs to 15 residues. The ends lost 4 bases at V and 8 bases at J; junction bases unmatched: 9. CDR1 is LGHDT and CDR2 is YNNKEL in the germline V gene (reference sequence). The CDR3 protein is CASSPLGQGTDEQFF. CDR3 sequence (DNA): TGTGCCAGCAGCCCCTTAGGACAGGGGACCGATGAGCAGTTCTTC.

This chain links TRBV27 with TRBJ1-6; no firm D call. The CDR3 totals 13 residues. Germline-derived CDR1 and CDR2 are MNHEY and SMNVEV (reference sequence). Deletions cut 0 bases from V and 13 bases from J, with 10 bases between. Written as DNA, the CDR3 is TGTGCCAGCAGTTTATCTCCTTCCCGCCCCCTCCACTTT. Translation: CASSLSPSRPLHF.

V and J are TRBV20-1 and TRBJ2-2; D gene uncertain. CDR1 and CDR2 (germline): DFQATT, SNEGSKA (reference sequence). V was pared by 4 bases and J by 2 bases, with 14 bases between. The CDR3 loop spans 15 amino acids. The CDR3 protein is CSATRARGNTGELFF. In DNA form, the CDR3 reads TGCAGTGCTACCAGAGCTAGAGGAAACACCGGGGAGCTGTTTTTT.

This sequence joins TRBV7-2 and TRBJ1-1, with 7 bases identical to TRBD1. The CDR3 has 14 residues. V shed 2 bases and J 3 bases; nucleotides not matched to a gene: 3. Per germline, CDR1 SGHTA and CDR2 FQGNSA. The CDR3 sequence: CASSLRQGDTEAFF. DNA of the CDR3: TGTGCCAGCAGCTTAAGGCAGGGGGACACTGAAGCTTTCTTT.

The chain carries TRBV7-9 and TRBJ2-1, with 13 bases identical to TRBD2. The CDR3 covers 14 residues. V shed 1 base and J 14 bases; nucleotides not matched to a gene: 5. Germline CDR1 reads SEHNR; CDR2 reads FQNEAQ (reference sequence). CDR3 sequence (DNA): TGTGCCAGCAGCTTAGAGACTAGCGGGGGGCCCAAGTTCTTC. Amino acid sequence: CASSLETSGGPKFF.

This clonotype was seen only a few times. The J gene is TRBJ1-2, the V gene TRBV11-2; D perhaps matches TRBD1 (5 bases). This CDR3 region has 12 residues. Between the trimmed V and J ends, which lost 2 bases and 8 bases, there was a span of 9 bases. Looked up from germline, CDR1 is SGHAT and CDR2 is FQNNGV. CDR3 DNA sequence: TGTGCCAGCAGCTTAACGGGACGAGGCTACACCTTC. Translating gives CASSLTGRGYTF.

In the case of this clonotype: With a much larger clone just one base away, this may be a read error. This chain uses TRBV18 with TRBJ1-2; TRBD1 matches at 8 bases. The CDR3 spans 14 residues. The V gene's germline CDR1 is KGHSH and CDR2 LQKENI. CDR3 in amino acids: CAGSGQGKRDGYTF. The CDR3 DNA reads TGTGCCGGCTCCGGACAGGGCAAGCGGGATGGCTACACCTTC.

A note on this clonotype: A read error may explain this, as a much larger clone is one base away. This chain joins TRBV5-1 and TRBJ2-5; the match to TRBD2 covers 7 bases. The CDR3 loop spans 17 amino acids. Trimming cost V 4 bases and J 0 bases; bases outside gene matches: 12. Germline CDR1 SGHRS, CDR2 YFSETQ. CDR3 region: CASSPGRAGPYQETQYF. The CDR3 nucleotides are TGCGCCAGCAGCCCGGGACGAGCGGGGCCGTACCAAGAGACCCAGTACTTC.

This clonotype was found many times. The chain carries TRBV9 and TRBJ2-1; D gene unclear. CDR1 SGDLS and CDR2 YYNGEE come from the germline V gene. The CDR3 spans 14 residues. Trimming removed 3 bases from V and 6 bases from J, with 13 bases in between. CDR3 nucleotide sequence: TGTGCCAGCAGCGCCATGGATCTGGGCAATGAGCAGTTCTTC. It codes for CASSAMDLGNEQFF. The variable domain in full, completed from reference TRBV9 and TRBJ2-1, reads DSGVTQTPKHLITATGQRVTLRCSPRSGDLSVYWYQQSLDQGLQFLIQYYNGEERAKGNILERFSAQQFPDLHSELNLSSLELGDSALYFCASSAMDLGNEQFFGPGTRLTVL.

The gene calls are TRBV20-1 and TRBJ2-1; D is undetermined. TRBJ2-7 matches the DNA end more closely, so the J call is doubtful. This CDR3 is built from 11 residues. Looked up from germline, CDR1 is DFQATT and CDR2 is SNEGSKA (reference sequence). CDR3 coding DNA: TGCAGACCGAGCTCCTACAATGAGCAGTACTTC. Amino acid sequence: CRPSSYNEQYF.

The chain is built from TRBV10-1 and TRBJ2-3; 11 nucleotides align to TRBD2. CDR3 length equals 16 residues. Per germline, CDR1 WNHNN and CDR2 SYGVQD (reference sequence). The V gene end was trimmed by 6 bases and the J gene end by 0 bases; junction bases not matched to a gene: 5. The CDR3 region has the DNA TGCGCCAGCAGACCCAGGACTAGCGGGAGCACAGATACGCAGTATTTT. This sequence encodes CASRPRTSGSTDTQYF.

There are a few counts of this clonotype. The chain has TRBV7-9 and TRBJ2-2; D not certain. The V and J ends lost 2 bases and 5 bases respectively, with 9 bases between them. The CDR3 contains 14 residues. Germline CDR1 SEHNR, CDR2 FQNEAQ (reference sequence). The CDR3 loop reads CASSLPWGTGELFF. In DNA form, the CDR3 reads TGTGCCAGCAGCTTACCCTGGGGTACCGGGGAGCTGTTTTTT.

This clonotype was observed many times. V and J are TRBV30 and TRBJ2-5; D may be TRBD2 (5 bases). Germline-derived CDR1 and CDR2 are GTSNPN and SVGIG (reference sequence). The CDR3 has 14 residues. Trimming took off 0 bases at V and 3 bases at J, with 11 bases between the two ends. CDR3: CAWSVGLGEETQYF. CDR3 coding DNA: TGTGCCTGGAGTGTAGGGCTGGGAGAAGAGACCCAGTACTTC.

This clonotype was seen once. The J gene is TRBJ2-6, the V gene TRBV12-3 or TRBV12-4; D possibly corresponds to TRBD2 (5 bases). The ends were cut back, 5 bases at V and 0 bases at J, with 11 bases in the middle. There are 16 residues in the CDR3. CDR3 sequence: CASSTRRSSGANVLTF. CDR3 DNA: TGTGCCAGCAGTACTAGGAGAAGCTCTGGGGCCAACGTCCTGACTTTC.

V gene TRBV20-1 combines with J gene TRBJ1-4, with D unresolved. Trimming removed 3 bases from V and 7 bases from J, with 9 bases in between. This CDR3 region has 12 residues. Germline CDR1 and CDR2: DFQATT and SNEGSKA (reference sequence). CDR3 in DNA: TGCAGTGCTAGTGGAGGGTTTGAAAAACTGTTTTTT. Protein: CSASGGFEKLFF.

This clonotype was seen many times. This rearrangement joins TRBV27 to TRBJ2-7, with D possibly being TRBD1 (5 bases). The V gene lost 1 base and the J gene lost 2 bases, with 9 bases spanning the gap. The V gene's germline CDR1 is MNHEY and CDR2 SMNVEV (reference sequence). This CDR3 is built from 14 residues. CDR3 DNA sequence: TGTGCCAGCAGTTTATGGCAGGGTCCCTACGAGCAGTACTTC. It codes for CASSLWQGPYEQYF.

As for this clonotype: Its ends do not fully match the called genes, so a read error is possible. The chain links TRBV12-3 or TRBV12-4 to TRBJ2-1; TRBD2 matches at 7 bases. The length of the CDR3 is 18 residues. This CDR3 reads CASSRSMGSGASYDEQFF. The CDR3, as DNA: TGTGCCAGCAGCCGTAGCATGGGGAGCGGGGCGTCCTACGATGAGCAGTTCTTC.

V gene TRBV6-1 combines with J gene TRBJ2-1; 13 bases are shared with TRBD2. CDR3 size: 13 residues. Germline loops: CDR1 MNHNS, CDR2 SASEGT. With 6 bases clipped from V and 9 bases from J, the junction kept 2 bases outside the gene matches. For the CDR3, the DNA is TGTGCCAGCAGACGACTAGCGGGAGGTGAGCAGTTCTTC. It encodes CASRRLAGGEQFF.

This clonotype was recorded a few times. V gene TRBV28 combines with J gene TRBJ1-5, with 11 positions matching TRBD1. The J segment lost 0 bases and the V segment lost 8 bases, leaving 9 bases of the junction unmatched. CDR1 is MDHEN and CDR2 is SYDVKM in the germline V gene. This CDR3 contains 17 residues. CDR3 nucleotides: TGTGCCAGCCAAAACCGGGACAGGGGGTATAGCAATCAGCCCCAGCATTTT. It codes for CASQNRDRGYSNQPQHF.

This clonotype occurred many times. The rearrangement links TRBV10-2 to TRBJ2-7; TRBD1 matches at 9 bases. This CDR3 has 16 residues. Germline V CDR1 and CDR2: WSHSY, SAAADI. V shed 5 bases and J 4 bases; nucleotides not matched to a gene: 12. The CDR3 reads CASSRDRVVIRYEQYF. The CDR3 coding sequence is TGCGCCAGCAGTCGGGACAGGGTAGTAATTCGGTACGAGCAGTACTTC.